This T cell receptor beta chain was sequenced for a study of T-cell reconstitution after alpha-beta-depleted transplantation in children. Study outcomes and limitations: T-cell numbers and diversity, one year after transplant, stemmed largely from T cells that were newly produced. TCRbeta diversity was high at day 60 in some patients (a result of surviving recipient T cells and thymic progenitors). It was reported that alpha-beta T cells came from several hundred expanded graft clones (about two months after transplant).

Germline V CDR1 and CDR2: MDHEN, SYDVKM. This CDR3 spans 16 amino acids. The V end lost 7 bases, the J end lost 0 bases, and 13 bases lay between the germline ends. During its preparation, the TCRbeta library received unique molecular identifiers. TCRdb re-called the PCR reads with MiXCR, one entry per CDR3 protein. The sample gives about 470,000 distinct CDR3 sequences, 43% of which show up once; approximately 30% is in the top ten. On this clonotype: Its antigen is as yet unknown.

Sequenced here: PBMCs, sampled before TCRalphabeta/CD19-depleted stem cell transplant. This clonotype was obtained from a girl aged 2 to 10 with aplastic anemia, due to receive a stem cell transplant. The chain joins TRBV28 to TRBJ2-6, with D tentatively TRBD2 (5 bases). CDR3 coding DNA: TGTGCCAGCACCCCGGCCGGGGTCTCTGGGGCCAACGTCCTGACTTTC. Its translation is CASTPAGVSGANVLTF.